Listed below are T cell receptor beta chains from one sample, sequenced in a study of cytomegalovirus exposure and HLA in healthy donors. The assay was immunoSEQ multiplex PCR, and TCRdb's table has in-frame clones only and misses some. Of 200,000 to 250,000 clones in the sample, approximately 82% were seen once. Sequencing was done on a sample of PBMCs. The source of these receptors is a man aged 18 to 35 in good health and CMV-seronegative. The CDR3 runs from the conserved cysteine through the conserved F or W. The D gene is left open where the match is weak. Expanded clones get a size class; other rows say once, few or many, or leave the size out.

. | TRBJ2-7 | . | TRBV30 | CAWKVGGDGYEQYF | TGTGCCTGGAAGGTAGGGGGGGACGGATACGAGCAGTACTTC
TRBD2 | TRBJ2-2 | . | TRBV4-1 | CASSQSGPSGITGELFF | TGCGCCAGCAGCCAATCGGGGCCTAGCGGGATCACCGGGGAGCTGTTTTTT
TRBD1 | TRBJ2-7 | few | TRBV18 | CASSRGQAYEQYF | TGTGCCAGCTCACGTGGACAGGCCTACGAGCAGTACTTC
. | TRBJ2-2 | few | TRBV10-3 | CAISESSSSRGELFF | TGTGCCATCAGTGAGTCGTCTAGCAGCCGCGGGGAGCTGTTTTTT
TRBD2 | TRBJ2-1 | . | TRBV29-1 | CSAGRRGVNNEQFF | TGCAGCGCCGGCCGGCGGGGGGTTAACAATGAGCAGTTCTTC
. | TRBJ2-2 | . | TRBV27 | CASSPGTGELFF | TGTGCCAGCAGTCCAGGGACCGGGGAGCTGTTTTTT
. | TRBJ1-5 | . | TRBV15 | CATSITGNSNQPQHF | TGTGCCACCAGCATTACAGGGAATAGCAATCAGCCCCAGCATTTT
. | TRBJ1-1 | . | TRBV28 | CASSLSQGRGTEAFF | TGTGCCAGCAGTTTATCCCAGGGAAGAGGTACTGAAGCTTTCTTT
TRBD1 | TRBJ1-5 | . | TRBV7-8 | CASSPRGQGTDSNQPQHF | TGTGCCAGCAGCCCTCGGGGACAGGGTACTGATAGCAATCAGCCCCAGCATTTT
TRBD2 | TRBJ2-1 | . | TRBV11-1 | CASSRLAGGVWEQFF | TGTGCCAGCAGCCGACTAGCGGGAGGGGTTTGGGAGCAGTTCTTC
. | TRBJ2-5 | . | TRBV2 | CASGMGRVQETQYF | TGTGCCAGTGGAATGGGGAGAGTCCAAGAGACCCAGTACTTC
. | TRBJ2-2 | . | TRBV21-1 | CASDPTSGWTGELFF | TGTGCCAGCGATCCGACTAGCGGGTGGACGGGGGAGCTGTTTTTT
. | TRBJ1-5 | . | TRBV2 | CASSWGHGNQPQHF | TGTGCCAGCAGCTGGGGCCATGGCAATCAGCCCCAGCATTTT
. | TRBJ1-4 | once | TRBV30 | CAWSGTPEGEKLFF | TGTGCCTGGAGTGGGACCCCTGAGGGTGAAAAACTGTTTTTT
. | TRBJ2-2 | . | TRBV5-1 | CASSLVGGNTGELFF | TGCGCCAGCAGCTTGGTCGGAGGGAACACCGGGGAGCTGTTTTTT
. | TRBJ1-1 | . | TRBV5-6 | CASSSQGGYTEAFF | TGTGCCAGCAGCTCGCAGGGTGGTTACACTGAAGCTTTCTTT
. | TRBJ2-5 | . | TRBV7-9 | CASSPTSGQQETQYF | TGTGCCAGCAGCCCCACGTCTGGGCAACAAGAGACCCAGTACTTC
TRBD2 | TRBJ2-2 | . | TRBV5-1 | CASSFAGVNTGELFF | TGCGCCAGCAGCTTCGCGGGAGTGAACACCGGGGAGCTGTTTTTT
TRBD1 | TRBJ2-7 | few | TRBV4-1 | CASSHSGTVAYEQYF | TGCGCCAGCAGCCATTCCGGGACAGTGGCGTACGAGCAGTACTTC
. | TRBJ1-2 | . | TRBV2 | CASGIGDNYGYTF | TGTGCCAGCGGGATAGGGGATAACTATGGCTACACCTTC
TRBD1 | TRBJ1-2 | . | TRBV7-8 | CASSVGTGVRGYTF | TGTGCCAGCAGCGTCGGGACAGGGGTTCGTGGCTACACCTTC
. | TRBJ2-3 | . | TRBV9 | CASSPRQGSTDTQYF | TGTGCCAGCAGCCCGAGACAAGGATCCACAGATACGCAGTATTTT
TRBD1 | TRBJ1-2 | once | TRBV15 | CATSRIQGTGYTF | TGTGCCACCAGCAGAATACAGGGGACTGGCTACACCTTC
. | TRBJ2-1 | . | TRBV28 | CASSLDRVGADEQFF | TGTGCCAGCAGTTTGGATCGTGTGGGGGCCGATGAGCAGTTCTTC
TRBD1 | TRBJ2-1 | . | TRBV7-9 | CASTFRQGAGEQFF | TGTGCCAGCACCTTCAGACAGGGGGCTGGGGAGCAGTTCTTC
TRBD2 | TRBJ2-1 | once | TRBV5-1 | CASSPQAGDGYNEQFF | TGCGCCAGCAGCCCGCAGGCGGGGGACGGGTACAATGAGCAGTTCTTC
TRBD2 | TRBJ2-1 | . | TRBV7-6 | CASSLLAGGYNEQFF | TGTGCCAGCAGCCTATTAGCGGGAGGTTACAATGAGCAGTTCTTC
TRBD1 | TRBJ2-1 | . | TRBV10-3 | CAISESGTGGRYEQFF | TGTGCCATCAGTGAGTCCGGGACAGGGGGACGATATGAGCAGTTCTTC
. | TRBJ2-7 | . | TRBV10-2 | CASSESFDSSYEQYF | TGCGCCAGCAGTGAGTCTTTCGACAGTTCCTACGAGCAGTACTTC
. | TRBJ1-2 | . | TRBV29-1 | CSVGGVNYGYTF | TGCAGCGTTGGGGGGGTTAACTATGGCTACACCTTC
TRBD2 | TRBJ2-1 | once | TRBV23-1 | CASSQTGGTIYLSPNNEQFF | TGCGCCAGCAGTCAAACCGGCGGGACTATCTATCTAAGCCCAAACAATGAGCAGTTCTTC
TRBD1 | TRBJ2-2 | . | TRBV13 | CASSLRGQGAFGELFF | TGTGCCAGCAGCTTGCGGGGACAGGGGGCTTTCGGGGAGCTGTTTTTT
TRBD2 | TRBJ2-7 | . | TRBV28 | CASSVGLADPYEQYF | TGTGCCAGCAGCGTTGGACTAGCGGACCCCTACGAGCAGTACTTC
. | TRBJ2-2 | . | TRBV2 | CASSESGRFTGELFF | TGTGCCAGCAGTGAATCTGGCAGATTCACCGGGGAGCTGTTTTTT
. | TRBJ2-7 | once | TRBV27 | CASSPRLVSYEQYF | TGTGCCAGCAGTCCCCGACTAGTCTCCTACGAGCAGTACTTC
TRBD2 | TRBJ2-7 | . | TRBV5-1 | CASSRGAYEQYF | TGCGCCAGCAGCCGGGGGGCCTACGAGCAGTACTTC
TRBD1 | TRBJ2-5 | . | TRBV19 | CASSKWGQGKKGRETQYF | TGTGCCAGTAGTAAATGGGGACAGGGGAAGAAAGGTCGAGAGACCCAGTACTTC
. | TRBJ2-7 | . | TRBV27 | CASGLSGIPYEQYF | TGTGCCAGCGGCCTTTCCGGGATTCCCTACGAGCAGTACTTC
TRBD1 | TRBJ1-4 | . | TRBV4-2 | CASSQGPTGAGEKLFF | TGTGCCAGCAGCCAAGGGCCGACAGGGGCAGGGGAAAAACTGTTTTTT
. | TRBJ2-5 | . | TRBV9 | CASSARYSGETQYF | TGTGCCAGCAGCGCCCGATACAGCGGAGAGACCCAGTACTTC
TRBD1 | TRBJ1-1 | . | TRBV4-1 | CASSLTRTGNTEAFF | TGCGCCAGCAGCCTAACCCGGACAGGGAACACTGAAGCTTTCTTT
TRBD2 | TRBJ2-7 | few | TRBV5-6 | CASSKGLAAYEQYF | TGTGCCAGCAGCAAGGGACTAGCAGCCTACGAGCAGTACTTC
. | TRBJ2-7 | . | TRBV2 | CASSEGGDYEQYF | TGTGCCAGCAGTGAAGGGGGGGACTACGAGCAGTACTTC
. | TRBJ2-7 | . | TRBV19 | CASSSFESHYEQYF | TGTGCCAGTAGCTCGTTTGAGTCCCACTACGAGCAGTACTTC
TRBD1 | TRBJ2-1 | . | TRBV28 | CASSFRGQLSYNEQFF | TGTGCCAGCAGTTTTAGGGGACAGCTCTCCTACAATGAGCAGTTCTTC